This TCR beta chain is from a study of T cell repertoires in cytomegalovirus infection. Study-wide context: Public TCR beta signature analysis indicated the presence of both CMV infection and matching HLA type. Broader study findings: Pooled public TCR beta family frequency picked out CMV carriers with the relevant HLA. In two of eight donors, the top clonotype was HLA-C-restricted CMV-specific.

This clonotype has a count of ten or more. The antigen is unknown. This CDR3 has 17 amino acids. Germline-derived CDR1 and CDR2 are KGHDR and SFDVKD. J was trimmed by 2 bases and V by 7 bases; bases with no gene match: 9. TCRdb re-called the reads through MiXCR, storing one row per CDR3 protein. The repertoire consists of over 100,000 distinct CDR3 sequences, with roughly 9.1% occurring once and the leading ten covering approximately 33%. Sequenced material: PBMCs, sequenced either directly or after in vitro stimulation (not recorded which). The receptor comes from a human donor in good health (CMV status not recorded). Some clones in this sample may be carry-over from other donors' samples. The chain combines TRBV24-1 with TRBJ2-2, with 10 bases fitting TRBD2. The CDR3 DNA is TGTGCCACCAGCCTTACCCCTAGCGGGAGTAACACCGGGGAGCTGTTTTTT. Protein product: CATSLTPSGSNTGELFF.